Listed below are T cell receptor beta chains from one sample, sequenced in a study of T cell changes during pregnancy in multiple sclerosis. TCRdb's copy holds only in-frame clones and misses some; the assay was immunoSEQ multiplex PCR. The sample includes about 49,000 clones, around 89% of them seen just once. Specimen: peripheral blood, collected after pregnancy. The receptor set was obtained from a female donor in good health, enrolled as a control in a pregnancy study. Both conserved end residues are part of each CDR3. D genes are given only for firm matches. Clone sizes are given selectively: once, few, many, or a class where the clone is expanded.

>.|TRBV10-3|TRBJ1-1|many
TGTGCCATCAAAGAGGACACTGAAGCTTTCTTT
CAIKEDTEAFF
>.|TRBV21-1|TRBJ1-2|few
TGTGCCAGCAGCAAAGAGGAGGGGGCGGGTAGCTACACCTTC
CASSKEEGAGSYTF
>.|TRBV5-6|TRBJ2-1|.
TGTGCCAGCAGCTTGTCCCGGGTGGATGAGCAGTTCTTC
CASSLSRVDEQFF
>TRBD2|TRBV5-1|TRBJ2-4|.
TGCGCCAGCAGCCGTAGCGGGGGGGCCGAGGGGGCCAAAAACATTCAGTACTTC
CASSRSGGAEGAKNIQYF
>.|TRBV5-1|TRBJ1-1|once
TGCGCCAGCAGCCCACACCTCAGGGGAGATAACACTGAAGCTTTCTTT
CASSPHLRGDNTEAFF
>.|TRBV15|TRBJ1-1|many
TGTGCCACCAGCAGAGATCCGAGAGGTCATGAAGCTTTCTTT
CATSRDPRGHEAFF
>.|TRBV30|TRBJ1-2|.
TGTGCCTGGAGTCCATCTGGGGCCAGGGGTAGGGCGCTCTATGGCTACACCTTC
CAWSPSGARGRALYGYTF
>TRBD2|TRBV5-4|TRBJ2-7|.
TGTGCCAGCAGCACCTACCTAGGGACTAGCGGGGACTACGAGCAGTACTTC
CASSTYLGTSGDYEQYF
>TRBD1|TRBV5-5|TRBJ2-1|.
TGTGCCAGCAGCTCGGGACAGGGAAACAATGAGCAGTTCTTC
CASSSGQGNNEQFF
>.|TRBV6-5|TRBJ1-1|once
TGTGCCAGCAGGCCCCATTTACAGGTGAACACTGAAGCTTTCTTT
CASRPHLQVNTEAFF
>TRBD2|TRBV6-4|TRBJ2-1|few
TGTGCCAGCAGTGACTCGCCTAGCGGGGTTTACAATGAGCAGTTCTTC
CASSDSPSGVYNEQFF
>TRBD1|TRBV27|TRBJ1-2|.
TGTGCCAGCAGTGGGGGACAGGGCACTCGGTATGGCTACACCTTC
CASSGGQGTRYGYTF
>.|TRBV29-1|TRBJ2-7|.
TGCAGCGTGACAGACTCCTACGAGCAGTACTTC
CSVTDSYEQYF
>TRBD1|TRBV19|TRBJ1-5|.
TGTGCCAGCCGACAGGGTGTTCAGCCCCAGCATTTT
CASRQGVQPQHF
>TRBD1|TRBV5-4|TRBJ2-2|.
TGTGCCAGCAGCAGCCAGGGGGCCGGGGAGCTGTTTTTT
CASSSQGAGELFF
>TRBD2|TRBV6-1|TRBJ2-1|once
TGTGCCAGCCGGACTAGCGGAAGCTCCTACAATGAGCAGTTCTTC
CASRTSGSSYNEQFF
>TRBD2|TRBV2|TRBJ2-5|.
TGTGCCAGCAGTGGGCTAGCGGGAGTTAAAGAGACCCAGTACTTC
CASSGLAGVKETQYF
>.|TRBV25-1|TRBJ2-4|once
TGTGCCAGCAGAGGGGACATTCAGTACTTC
CASRGDIQYF
>TRBD2|TRBV9|TRBJ2-2|.
TGTGCCAGCACACGGAACCAAGCGGGGACGAACACCGGGGAGCTGTTTTTT
CASTRNQAGTNTGELFF
>.|TRBV27|TRBJ1-5|.
TGTGCCAGCAGTTTGCTGGGGGGGGCTCAAGCTAATCAGCCCCAGCATTTT
CASSLLGGAQANQPQHF
>.|TRBV2|TRBJ1-1|once
TGTGCCAGCCCACGGGAGGGGGAGAACACTGAAGCTTTCTTT
CASPREGENTEAFF
>.|TRBV5-1|TRBJ1-2|.
TGCGCCAGCAGCACGGACAGCAACTATGGCTACACCTTC
CASSTDSNYGYTF
>.|TRBV2|TRBJ2-7|.
TGTGCCAGCAGTGAAGAGACGGAGTATTACGAGCAGTACTTC
CASSEETEYYEQYF
>.|TRBV7-9|TRBJ1-1|.
TGTGCCAGCAGCAACACTTCGGGGAACACTGAAGCTTTCTTT
CASSNTSGNTEAFF
>.|TRBV29-1|TRBJ1-2|.
TGCAGCGTTGAAAGGCGGTTGGCTAACTATGGCTACACCTTC
CSVERRLANYGYTF
>TRBD1|TRBV7-6|TRBJ1-2|.
TGTGCCAGCAGCCCGGGGGGGACAGGGGTATACTATGGCTACACCTTC
CASSPGGTGVYYGYTF
>.|TRBV19|TRBJ1-2|once
TGTGCCAGTAGTATAAGCGCGGTTCCCACTGGCTACACCTTC
CASSISAVPTGYTF
>.|TRBV19|TRBJ1-6|.
TGTGCCAGTAGTATAGGAAGGGGGGGTTCACCCCTCCACTTT
CASSIGRGGSPLHF
>.|TRBV1|TRBJ1-1|.
TGCACCAGCAGCCAAGGACAGGGGGCGGGGGGTGACACTGAAGCTTTCTTT
CTSSQGQGAGGDTEAFF
>TRBD1|TRBV28|TRBJ1-2|.
TGTGCCAGCAGTCCCCGGGACAGGGCCTATGGCTACACCTTC
CASSPRDRAYGYTF
>.|TRBV5-1|TRBJ2-5|.
TGCGCCAGCAGCCTACCCCAGACCCAGTACTTC
CASSLPQTQYF
>.|TRBV6-1|TRBJ1-2|.
TGTGCCAGCAGTGAAGCGAGGGCCTCCGGTCACTATGGCTACACCTTC
CASSEARASGHYGYTF
>TRBD1|TRBV19|TRBJ1-1|.
TGTGCCAGTAGTATGGACAACCGCGACAGGGGGCGCGAGTCTTTCTTT
CASSMDNRDRGRESFF
>TRBD1|TRBV7-3|TRBJ2-2|.
TGTGCCAGCAGCTCGGACAGGGCGAACACCGGGGAGCTGTTTTTT
CASSSDRANTGELFF
>TRBD1|TRBV5-4|TRBJ2-7|.
TGTGCCAGCAGCTCGGGACAGGGGATATTCTACGAGCAGTACTTC
CASSSGQGIFYEQYF
>.|TRBV5-1|TRBJ2-1|.
TGCGCCAGCAGCTTGCCCAAGGGAGACTTTACGGGCAATGAGCAGTTCTTC
CASSLPKGDFTGNEQFF
>TRBD2|TRBV2|TRBJ2-7|once
TGTGCCAGCAGTGAGACTAGCGGATTTTACGAGCAGTACTTC
CASSETSGFYEQYF
>TRBD1|TRBV6-6|TRBJ1-5|.
TGTGCCAGCACCTACCGGGACAGGGGGAGCAATCAGCCCCAGCATTTT
CASTYRDRGSNQPQHF
>TRBD1|TRBV10-3|TRBJ1-2|.
TGTGCCATCAGTGAGGACAGGGGGCCAGATGGCTACACCTTC
CAISEDRGPDGYTF
>.|TRBV18|TRBJ2-7|.
TGTGCCAGCTCTTTTGCCGGGTTCCCCTACGAGCAGTACTTC
CASSFAGFPYEQYF
>TRBD1|TRBV19|TRBJ1-5|few
TGTGCCAGTAGTATCCTCACAGGGGGCAGATGGAATCAGCCCCAGCATTTT
CASSILTGGRWNQPQHF
>.|TRBV6-1|TRBJ2-7|.
TGTGCCAGCAGTGCACCGCCTTCTAGTTCCCACGAGCAGTACTTC
CASSAPPSSSHEQYF